The next 30 T cell receptor beta chains were all read from a single sample in a study of blood T cell repertoires in COVID-19. Sequencing used immunoSEQ multiplex PCR; TCRdb keeps in-frame clones, though not all of them. This table has roughly 240,000 clones, approximately 88% appearing once. Material for sequencing was PBMCs or T cells enriched from blood (not recorded which). The source of these receptors is a woman aged 40 to 49 with acute COVID-19.

The J gene is TRBJ2-4, the V gene TRBV15; TRBD1 is a possible D gene (5 bases). The germline CDR1 and CDR2 sequences are LNHNV and YYDKDF (reference sequence). CDR3 size: 16 residues. V dropped 8 bases and J dropped 6 bases, with 23 bases sitting between them. DNA of the CDR3: TGTGCCACCCAACTCAACCCCCCCAGGGCTTTAAACATTCAGTACTTC. Amino acids: CATQLNPPRALNIQYF.

This clone showed up just once. The J gene is TRBJ1-3, the V gene TRBV9; 8 nucleotides align to TRBD1. CDR1 is SGDLS and CDR2 is YYNGEE in the germline V gene. This CDR3 has 17 amino acids. Trimming took 0 bases from V and 4 from J; bases not matched to a gene: 9. CDR3 nucleotides: TGTGCCAGCAGCGTAGACCCGCAGGGGGCGGCCGGAAACACCATATATTTT. Translation: CASSVDPQGAAGNTIYF.

In this sample, this clone turned up once. V gene TRBV9 combines with J gene TRBJ2-3; no definite D call. Germline loops: CDR1 SGDLS, CDR2 YYNGEE. This CDR3 comprises 12 residues. The ends were cut back, 0 bases at V and 10 bases at J, with 9 bases in the middle. DNA for the CDR3: TGTGCCAGCAGCGTAGGAGTTATGGCGCAGTATTTT. It codes for CASSVGVMAQYF.

The chain employs TRBV7-8 and TRBJ1-5; D may be TRBD1 (5 bases). Between the trimmed V and J ends, which lost 5 bases and 7 bases, there was a span of 9 bases. There are 12 residues in the CDR3. CDR1 SGHVS and CDR2 FQNEAQ come from the germline V gene. The CDR3 loop reads CASSLDMQPQHF. The CDR3 region has the DNA TGTGCCAGCAGCCTGGACATGCAGCCCCAGCATTTT.

J is TRBJ2-3 and V is TRBV27; D unclear. CDR1 is MNHEY, CDR2 SMNVEV, per germline (reference sequence). This CDR3 spans 16 amino acids. Trimming took 0 bases from V and 0 from J, leaving 10 bases between them. The CDR3 region is CASSLSSVPSTDTQYF. As DNA, the CDR3 is TGTGCCAGCAGTTTATCATCGGTTCCTAGCACAGATACGCAGTATTTT.

CDR3 in amino acids: CASRAGDTQYF. CDR3 DNA: TGTGCCAGCAGAGCGGGAGATACGCAGTATTTT. V and J are TRBV7-9 and TRBJ2-3, with TRBD2 as a possible D gene (6 bases). Looked up from germline, CDR1 is SEHNR and CDR2 is FQNEAQ (reference sequence). Deletions cut 6 bases from V and 5 bases from J, with 6 bases between. This CDR3 spans 11 amino acids. Based on the CDR3 plus reference TRBV7-9 and TRBJ2-3, the full variable domain is DTGVSQNPRHKITKRGQNVTFRCDPISEHNRLYWYRQTLGQGPEFLTYFQNEAQLEKSRLLSDRFSAERPKGSFSTLEIQRTEQGDSAMYLCASRAGDTQYFGPGTRLTVL.

The chain employs TRBV4-2 and TRBJ2-7; 9 positions match TRBD2. V lost 4 bases to trimming and J lost 3 bases; unmatched junction nucleotides: 10. Germline CDR1 is LGHNA and CDR2 is YNFKEQ. The CDR3 runs to 16 residues. For the CDR3, the DNA is TGTGCCAGCAGCCTTTCCCTAGCGGGGAACCTCTACGAGCAGTACTTC. Amino acids: CASSLSLAGNLYEQYF.

This clone was picked up a small number of times. The genes are TRBV21-1 and TRBJ1-5; the DNA was not compared with TRBD1, the D call given in the table. TRBV21-1 is tagged as a pseudogene. CDR3 size: 14 residues. CDR3: CASSTRDREQPQHF. CDR3 DNA sequence: TGTGCCAGCAGCACCCGGGACAGGGAGCAGCCCCAGCATTTT.

V usage is TRBV6-6 and J usage is TRBJ1-4, with 7 bases matching TRBD1. The CDR3 sequence is 14 residues long. Losses at the gene ends were 7 bases for V and 7 bases for J; bases not matched to a gene: 9. The germline gives CDR1 MNHNY, CDR2 SVGAGI (reference sequence). The CDR3 nucleotides are TGTGCCAGCATCGACAGGGTCGTAGCTGAAAAACTGTTTTTT. Protein product: CASIDRVVAEKLFF.

The CDR3 DNA reads as TGTGCCAGCAGCTCTTCCGGGACAGGGAGCCTCGGCAATCAGCCCCAGCATTTT. Residues: CASSSSGTGSLGNQPQHF. J is TRBJ1-5 and V is TRBV5-6; the match to TRBD1 covers 9 bases. The V gene end was trimmed by 3 bases and the J gene end by 2 bases; junction bases not matched to a gene: 12. This CDR3 has 18 amino acids. Looked up from germline, CDR1 is SGHDT and CDR2 is YYEEEE.

The chain joins TRBV6-5 to TRBJ2-5; maybe TRBD1 (5 bases). V was trimmed by 6 bases and J by 5 bases, leaving 13 bases between them. The CDR3 sequence is 13 residues long. The germline CDR1 and CDR2 sequences are MNHEY and SVGAGI. CDR3 in amino acids: CASSQGFIETQYF. The CDR3, as DNA: TGTGCCAGCAGCCAGGGTTTTATTGAGACCCAGTACTTC.

The chain has TRBV11-2 and TRBJ2-5; weak D call: TRBD2 (6 bases). In germline, CDR1 is SGHAT, CDR2 FQNNGV. V dropped 2 bases and J dropped 1 base, with 14 bases sitting between them. CDR3 length: 16 residues. The CDR3 nucleotides read TGTGCCAGCAGCTTAAGGCGGGGATCTGGCCAAGAGACCCAGTACTTC. This codes for CASSLRRGSGQETQYF.

CDR3 sequence reads: CASSRNRGLAKNIQYF. The CDR3 nucleotides read TGTGCCAGCAGCCGCAACAGGGGATTAGCCAAAAACATTCAGTACTTC. The chain recombines TRBV5-6 with TRBJ2-4; 7 bases map to TRBD1. The germline V gene has CDR1 SGHDT and CDR2 YYEEEE. The CDR3 contains 16 residues. With V trimmed by 4 bases and J by 0 bases, 7 bases remained unmatched.

This clone was recorded once. V usage is TRBV19 and J usage is TRBJ1-6; TRBD1 is a possible D gene (6 bases). Germline CDR1 is LNHDA and CDR2 is SQIVND (reference sequence). The CDR3 covers 14 residues. Trimming took off 5 bases at V and 7 bases at J, with 12 bases between the two ends. CDR3 protein: CASSDRGANSPLHF. The CDR3 region has the DNA TGTGCCAGTAGTGATCGGGGGGCCAATTCACCCCTCCACTTT.

Concerning this clone itself: Other DNA sequences from this sample encode an identical CDR3 as well. The gene calls are TRBV6-2 or TRBV6-3 and TRBJ2-7; no reliable D call. Germline CDR1 MNHEY, CDR2 SVGEGT. The CDR3 loop spans 14 amino acids. The V and J ends lost 0 bases and 1 base respectively, with 7 bases between them. CDR3 protein: CASSYSGTSYEQYV. CDR3 DNA sequence: TGTGCCAGCAGTTACTCTGGCACATCCTACGAGCAGTACGTC.

V and J are TRBV5-1 and TRBJ2-3; a possible D gene is TRBD2 (6 bases). The CDR3 is 14 amino acids. V lost 0 bases, J lost 2 bases, and 7 bases lay in between. In germline, CDR1 is SGHRS, CDR2 YFSETQ. The chain's CDR3 is CASSLASVTDTQYF. In DNA, the CDR3 is TGCGCCAGCAGCTTGGCTAGCGTCACAGATACGCAGTATTTT.

The chain has TRBV3-1 (or the pseudogene TRBV3-2) and TRBJ2-3; D is possibly TRBD2 (6 bases). Germline V gene data show CDR1 as LGHDT and CDR2 as YNNKEL (reference sequence). V was trimmed by 1 base and J by 7 bases, leaving 15 bases between them. CDR3 length: 15 amino acids. CDR3 nucleotides: TGTGCCAGCAGCCAAGGACGGGAGTTCTTAAATACGCAGTATTTT. It specifies CASSQGREFLNTQYF.

The rearrangement links TRBV30 to TRBJ1-2; TRBD1 is a possible D gene (5 bases). The V end was cut by 0 bases, the J end by 8 bases, with 13 bases between. CDR1 GTSNPN and CDR2 SVGIG come from the germline V gene (reference sequence). The CDR3 extends over 13 amino acids. CDR3 sequence (DNA): TGTGCCTGGAGTGTGCCAGGGAGGGTAGGCTACACCTTC. It yields the protein CAWSVPGRVGYTF.

In nucleotides, the CDR3 is TGTGCCAGCAGCCAAGTGGCCGGGGAGCAGTTCTTC. Translating it yields CASSQVAGEQFF. The chain links TRBV3-1 (or the pseudogene TRBV3-2) to TRBJ2-1; no reliable D call. Germline-derived CDR1 and CDR2 are LGHDT and YNNKEL (reference sequence). This CDR3 contains 12 residues. V lost 1 base and J 10 bases, leaving 8 bases between the germline ends.

The rearrangement joins TRBV5-1 to TRBJ1-3; D is possibly TRBD1 (6 bases). There are 15 residues in the CDR3. Germline CDR1 is SGHRS and CDR2 is YFSETQ. V was pared by 3 bases and J by 6 bases, with 16 bases between. CDR3 nucleotides: TGCGCCAGCAGCTGGGACATACGTAATGAAAACACCATATATTTT. Its translation is CASSWDIRNENTIYF.

This rearrangement joins TRBV19 to TRBJ1-5; the match to TRBD1 covers 7 bases. Trimming at V came to 4 bases and at J to 4 bases, leaving 7 bases not matched to a gene. Germline CDR1 reads LNHDA; CDR2 reads SQIVND (reference sequence). CDR3 length equals 15 residues. CDR3 bases: TGTGCCAGTAGTACCCGGACAGGTGGGAATCAGCCCCAGCATTTT. It yields the protein CASSTRTGGNQPQHF.

The chain has TRBV30 and TRBJ2-6; no firm D call. Germline V gene sequence: CDR1 GTSNPN, CDR2 SVGIG (reference sequence). This CDR3 contains 14 residues. Between the trimmed V and J ends, which lost 3 bases and 0 bases, there was a span of 6 bases. CDR3 amino acids: CAWRELSGANVLTF. The CDR3 coding sequence is TGTGCCTGGAGGGAGCTCTCTGGGGCCAACGTCCTGACTTTC.

The V gene is TRBV27, the J gene TRBJ1-1, with a possible D match to TRBD1 (6 bases). This CDR3 comprises 14 residues. Per the germline V gene, CDR1 is MNHEY and CDR2 is SMNVEV (reference sequence). Trimming pared 5 bases from V and 3 bases from J, leaving 13 bases between. The CDR3 bases are TGTGCCAGCAGTCATACAGGGTATGACACTGAAGCTTTCTTT. Its translation: CASSHTGYDTEAFF.

The CDR3 reads CATQTDREVGTEAFF. Here the CDR3 DNA reads TGTGCCACCCAGACGGACAGGGAGGTTGGCACTGAAGCTTTCTTT. V usage is TRBV10-3 and J usage is TRBJ1-1; 8 bases map to TRBD1. CDR3 length equals 15 residues. V lost 10 bases, J lost 4 bases, and 14 bases stayed unmatched. Per the germline V gene, CDR1 is ENHRY and CDR2 is SYGVKD.

A few counts support this clone. The CDR3 bases are TGTGCCAGCAGCTCTTCCGGGACACCTTATGGCTACACCTTC. This gives the protein CASSSSGTPYGYTF. This rearrangement joins TRBV5-4 to TRBJ1-2; D perhaps matches TRBD1 (6 bases). Germline loops: CDR1 SGHNT, CDR2 YYREEE (reference sequence). The CDR3 loop spans 14 amino acids. Trimming pared 3 bases from V and 5 bases from J, leaving 14 bases between.

This clone was observed once. The chain couples TRBV4-3 to TRBJ1-1; 8 nucleotides agree with TRBD1. The V segment lost 5 bases and the J segment 1 base; nucleotides outside the gene matches: 3. Germline CDR1 and CDR2: LGHNA and YSLEER. The CDR3 is 14 residues long. The CDR3 here is CASSVGQGNTEAFF. In DNA form, the CDR3 reads TGCGCCAGCAGCGTTGGACAGGGGAACACTGAAGCTTTCTTT.

The genes are TRBV5-1 and TRBJ1-2, with D possibly matching TRBD1 (6 bases). CDR1 and CDR2 (germline): SGHRS, YFSETQ. This CDR3 has 15 residues. V was cut by 3 bases and J by 0 bases, with 12 bases left in between. CDR3 region: CASSSKDSANYGYTF. Here the CDR3 DNA reads TGCGCCAGCAGCTCGAAGGACAGCGCTAACTATGGCTACACCTTC.

The J gene is TRBJ2-7, the V gene TRBV7-2; 10 nucleotides match TRBD2. This CDR3 spans 17 amino acids. CDR1 and CDR2 from the germline V gene are SGHTA and FQGNSA. With V trimmed by 4 bases and J by 7 bases, 16 bases remained unmatched. CDR3 residues: CASSSRLAGVTPREQYF. The DNA of the CDR3 is TGTGCCAGCAGCTCCCGGCTAGCGGGGGTCACCCCTAGGGAGCAGTACTTC.

The chain carries TRBV11-2 and TRBJ2-5; 9 bases fit TRBD2. V gave up 1 base and J gave up 5 bases; unmatched junction bases: 5. Germline lookup yields CDR1 SGHAT and CDR2 FQNNGV. There are 15 residues in the CDR3. CDR3 nucleotides: TGTGCCAGCAGCTTAGGCGGGAGGGAGGGGGAGACCCAGTACTTC. Translating gives CASSLGGREGETQYF.

This chain connects TRBV6-1 to TRBJ1-2; TRBD1 agrees at 7 bases. Trimming took 0 bases from V and 6 from J; bases not matched to a gene: 4. In germline, CDR1 is MNHNS, CDR2 SASEGT. This CDR3 region has 14 residues. CDR3 residues: CASSEAGRGNGYTF. CDR3 nucleotides: TGTGCCAGCAGTGAAGCTGGCAGGGGGAATGGCTACACCTTC.